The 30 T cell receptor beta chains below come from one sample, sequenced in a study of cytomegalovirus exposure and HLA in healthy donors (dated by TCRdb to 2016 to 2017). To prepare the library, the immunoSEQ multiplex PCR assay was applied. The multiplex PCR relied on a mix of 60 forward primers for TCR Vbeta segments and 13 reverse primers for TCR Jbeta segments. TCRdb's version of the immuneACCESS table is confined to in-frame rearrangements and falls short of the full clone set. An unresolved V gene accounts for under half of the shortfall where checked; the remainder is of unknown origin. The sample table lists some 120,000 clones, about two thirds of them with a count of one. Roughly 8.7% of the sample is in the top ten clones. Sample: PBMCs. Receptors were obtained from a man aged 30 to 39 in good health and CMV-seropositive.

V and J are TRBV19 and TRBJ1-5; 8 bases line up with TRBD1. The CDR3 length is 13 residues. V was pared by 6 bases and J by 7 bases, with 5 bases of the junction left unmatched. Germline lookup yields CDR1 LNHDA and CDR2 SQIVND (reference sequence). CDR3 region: CASRQGVVQPQHF. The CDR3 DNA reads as TGTGCCAGTAGACAGGGGGTAGTACAGCCCCAGCATTTT.

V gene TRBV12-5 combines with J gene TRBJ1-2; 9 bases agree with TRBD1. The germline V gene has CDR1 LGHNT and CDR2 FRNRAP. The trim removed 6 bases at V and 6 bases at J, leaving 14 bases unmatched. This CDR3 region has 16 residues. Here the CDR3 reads CASGVPGQGRSHGYTF. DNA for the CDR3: TGTGCTAGTGGGGTCCCGGGACAGGGTAGGAGCCATGGCTACACCTTC.

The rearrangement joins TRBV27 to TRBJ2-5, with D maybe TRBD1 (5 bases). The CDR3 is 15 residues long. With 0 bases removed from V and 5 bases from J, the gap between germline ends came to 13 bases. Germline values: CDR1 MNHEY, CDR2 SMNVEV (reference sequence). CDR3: CASSLSRQGLETQYF. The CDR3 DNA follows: TGTGCCAGCAGTTTATCGCGGCAGGGCTTGGAGACCCAGTACTTC.

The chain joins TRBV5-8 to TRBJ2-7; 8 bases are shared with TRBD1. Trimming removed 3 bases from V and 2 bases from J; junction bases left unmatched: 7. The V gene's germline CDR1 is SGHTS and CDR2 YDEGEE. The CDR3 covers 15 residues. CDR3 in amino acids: CASSYPGTGPYEQYF. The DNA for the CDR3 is TGTGCCAGCAGCTACCCCGGGACAGGCCCCTACGAGCAGTACTTC. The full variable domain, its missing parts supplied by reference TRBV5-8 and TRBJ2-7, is EAGVTQSPTHLIKTRGQQATLRCSPISGHTSVYWYQQALGLGLQFLLWYDEGEERNRGNFPPRFSGRQFPNYSSELNVNALELEDSALYLCASSYPGTGPYEQYFGPGTRLTVT.

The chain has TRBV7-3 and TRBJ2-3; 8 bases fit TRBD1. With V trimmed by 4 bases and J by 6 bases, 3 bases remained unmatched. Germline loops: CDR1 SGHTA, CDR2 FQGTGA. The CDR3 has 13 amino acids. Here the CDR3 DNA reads TGTGCCAGCAGCTCACACAGGGGGGATACGCAGTATTTT. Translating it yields CASSSHRGDTQYF.

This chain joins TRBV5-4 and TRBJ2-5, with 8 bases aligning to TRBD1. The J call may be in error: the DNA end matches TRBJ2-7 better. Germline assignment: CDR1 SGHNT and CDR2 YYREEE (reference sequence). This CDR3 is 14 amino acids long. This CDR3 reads CASSPTGDTYEQYF. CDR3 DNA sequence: TGTGCCAGCAGCCCGACAGGGGACACCTACGAGCAGTACTTC.

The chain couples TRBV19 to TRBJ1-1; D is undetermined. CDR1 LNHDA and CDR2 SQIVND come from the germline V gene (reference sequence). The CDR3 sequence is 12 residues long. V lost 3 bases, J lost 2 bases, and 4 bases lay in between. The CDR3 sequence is CASSISNTEAFF. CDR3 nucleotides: TGTGCCAGTAGTATCTCTAACACTGAAGCTTTCTTT.

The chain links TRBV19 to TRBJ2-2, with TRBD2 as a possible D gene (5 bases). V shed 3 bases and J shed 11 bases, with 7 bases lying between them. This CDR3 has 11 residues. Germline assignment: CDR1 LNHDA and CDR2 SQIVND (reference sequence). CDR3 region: CASSISGELFF. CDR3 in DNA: TGTGCCAGTAGTATCTCGGGAGAGCTGTTTTTT.

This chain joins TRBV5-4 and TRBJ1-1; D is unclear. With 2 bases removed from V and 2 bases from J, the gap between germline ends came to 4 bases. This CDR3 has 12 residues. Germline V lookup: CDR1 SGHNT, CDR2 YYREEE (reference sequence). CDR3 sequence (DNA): TGTGCCAGCAGCTTTCTAAACACTGAAGCTTTCTTT. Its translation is CASSFLNTEAFF.

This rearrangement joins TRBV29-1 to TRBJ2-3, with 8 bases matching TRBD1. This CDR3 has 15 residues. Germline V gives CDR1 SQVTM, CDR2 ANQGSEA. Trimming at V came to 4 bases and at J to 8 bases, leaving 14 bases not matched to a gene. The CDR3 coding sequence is TGCAGCGTTGCACAGACAGGGGCCTTGGGGGGTACGCAGTATTTT. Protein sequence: CSVAQTGALGGTQYF.

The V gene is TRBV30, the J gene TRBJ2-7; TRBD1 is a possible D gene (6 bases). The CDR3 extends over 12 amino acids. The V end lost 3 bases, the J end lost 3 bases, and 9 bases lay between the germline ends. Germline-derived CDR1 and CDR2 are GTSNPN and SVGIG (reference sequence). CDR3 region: CAWSQTGYEQYV. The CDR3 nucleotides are TGTGCCTGGAGCCAGACAGGCTACGAGCAGTACGTC.

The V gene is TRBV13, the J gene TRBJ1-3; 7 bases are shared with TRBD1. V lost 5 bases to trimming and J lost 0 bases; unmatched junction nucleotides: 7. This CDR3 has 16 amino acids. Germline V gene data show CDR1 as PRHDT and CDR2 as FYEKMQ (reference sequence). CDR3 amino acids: CASSAYRGGSGNTIYF. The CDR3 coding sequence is TGTGCCAGCAGCGCTTACAGGGGTGGCTCTGGAAACACCATATATTTT. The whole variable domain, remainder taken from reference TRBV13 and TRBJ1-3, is AAGVIQSPRHLIKEKRETATLKCYPIPRHDTVYWYQQGPGQDPQFLISFYEKMQSDKGSIPDRFSAQQFSDYHSELNMSSLELGDSALYFCASSAYRGGSGNTIYFGEGSWLTVV.

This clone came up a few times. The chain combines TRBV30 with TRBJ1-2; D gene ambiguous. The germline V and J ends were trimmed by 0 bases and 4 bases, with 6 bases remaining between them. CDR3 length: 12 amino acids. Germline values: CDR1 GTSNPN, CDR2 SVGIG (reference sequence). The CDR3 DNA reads TGTGCCTGGAGTGTCCCGGGCTATGGCTACACCTTC. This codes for CAWSVPGYGYTF. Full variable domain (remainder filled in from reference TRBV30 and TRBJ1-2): SQTIHQWPATLVQPVGSPLSLECTVEGTSNPNLYWYRQAAGRGLQLLFYSVGIGQISSEVPQNLSASRPQDRQFILSSKKLLLSDSGFYLCAWSVPGYGYTFGSGTRLTVV.

The DNA of the CDR3 is TGTGCCAGCAGTTTCGGGACTAGCGGGAACAATGAGCAGTTCTTC. Translated, it gives CASSFGTSGNNEQFF. The chain carries TRBV27 and TRBJ2-1; TRBD2 matches at 13 bases. Germline V gene lookup returns CDR1 MNHEY and CDR2 SMNVEV (reference sequence). The J segment lost 5 bases and the V segment lost 3 bases, leaving 1 base of the junction unmatched. CDR3 size: 15 residues.

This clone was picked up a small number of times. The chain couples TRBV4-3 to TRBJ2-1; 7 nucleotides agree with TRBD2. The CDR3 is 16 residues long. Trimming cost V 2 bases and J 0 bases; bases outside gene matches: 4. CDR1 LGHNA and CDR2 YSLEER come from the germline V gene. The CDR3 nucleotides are TGCGCCAGCAGCCAAAGCGGGGTCAGCTCCTACAATGAGCAGTTCTTC. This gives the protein CASSQSGVSSYNEQFF.

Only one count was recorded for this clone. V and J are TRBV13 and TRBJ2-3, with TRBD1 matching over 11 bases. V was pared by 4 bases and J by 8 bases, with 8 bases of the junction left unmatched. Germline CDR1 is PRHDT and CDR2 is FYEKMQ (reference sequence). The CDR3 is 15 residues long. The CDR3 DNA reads TGTGCCAGCAGCTCGTGGACAGGGGGCGGGAGTACGCAGTATTTT. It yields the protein CASSSWTGGGSTQYF.

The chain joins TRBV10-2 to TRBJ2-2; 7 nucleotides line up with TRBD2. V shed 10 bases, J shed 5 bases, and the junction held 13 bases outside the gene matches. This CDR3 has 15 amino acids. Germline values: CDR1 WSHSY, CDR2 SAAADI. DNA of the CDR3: TGCGCCACCCTGGGGAACGGGAGGCAGACCGGGGAGCTGTTTTTT. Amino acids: CATLGNGRQTGELFF.

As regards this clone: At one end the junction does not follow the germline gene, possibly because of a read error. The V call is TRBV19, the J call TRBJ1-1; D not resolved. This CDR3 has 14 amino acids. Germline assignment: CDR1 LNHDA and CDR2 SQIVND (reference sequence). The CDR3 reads CASSVGGLNTEALF. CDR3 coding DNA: TGTGCCAGTAGTGTGGGAGGGCTGAACACTGAAGCTCTCTTT.

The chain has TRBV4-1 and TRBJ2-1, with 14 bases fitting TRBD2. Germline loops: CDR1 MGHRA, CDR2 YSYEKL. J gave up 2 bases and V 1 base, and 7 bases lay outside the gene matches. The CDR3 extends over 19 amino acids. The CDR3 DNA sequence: TGCGCCAGCAGCCAAGTAGGACTAGCGGGAGGTCCAACCTACAATGAGCAGTTCTTC. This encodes CASSQVGLAGGPTYNEQFF.

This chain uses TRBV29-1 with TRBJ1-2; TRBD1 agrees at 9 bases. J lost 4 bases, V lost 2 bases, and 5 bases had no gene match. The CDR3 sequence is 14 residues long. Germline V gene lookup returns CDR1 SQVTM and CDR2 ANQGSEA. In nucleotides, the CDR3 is TGCAGCGTTGAACCCCGGGACAGGGCCTATGGCTACACCTTC. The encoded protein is CSVEPRDRAYGYTF.

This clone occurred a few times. The CDR3 here is CASSKGTGEDSNQPQHF. Written as DNA, the CDR3 is TGTGCCAGCAGCAAAGGGACAGGGGAGGACAGCAATCAGCCCCAGCATTTT. This chain links TRBV7-9 with TRBJ1-5; the match to TRBD1 covers 10 bases. In germline, CDR1 is SEHNR, CDR2 FQNEAQ (reference sequence). V lost 5 bases to trimming and J lost 1 base; unmatched junction nucleotides: 8. This CDR3 spans 17 amino acids.

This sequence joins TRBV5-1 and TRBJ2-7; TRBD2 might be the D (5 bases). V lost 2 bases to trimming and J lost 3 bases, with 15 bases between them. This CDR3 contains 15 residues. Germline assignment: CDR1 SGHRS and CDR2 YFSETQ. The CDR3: CASSLEGRLLYEQYV. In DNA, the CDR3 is TGCGCCAGCAGCTTAGAGGGAAGACTTCTCTACGAGCAGTACGTC.

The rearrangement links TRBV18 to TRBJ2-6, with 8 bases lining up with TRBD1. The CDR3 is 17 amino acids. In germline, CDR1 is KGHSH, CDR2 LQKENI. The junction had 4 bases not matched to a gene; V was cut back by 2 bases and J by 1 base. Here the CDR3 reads CASSPGQGNSGANVLTF. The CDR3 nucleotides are TGTGCCAGCTCACCAGGACAGGGTAATTCTGGGGCCAACGTCCTGACTTTC.

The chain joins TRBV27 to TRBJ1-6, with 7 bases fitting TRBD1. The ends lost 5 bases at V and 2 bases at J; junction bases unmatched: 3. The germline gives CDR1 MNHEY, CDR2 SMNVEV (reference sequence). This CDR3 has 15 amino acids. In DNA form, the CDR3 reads TGTGCCAGCAGTAAGGGGGCAACCTATAATTCACCCCTCCACTTT. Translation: CASSKGATYNSPLHF.

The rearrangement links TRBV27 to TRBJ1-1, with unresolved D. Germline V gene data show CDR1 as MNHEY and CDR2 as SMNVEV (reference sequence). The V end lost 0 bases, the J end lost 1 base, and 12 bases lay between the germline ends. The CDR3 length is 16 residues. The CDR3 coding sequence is TGTGCCAGCAGTTTATCCGGATTTGAGGGGAACACTGAAGCTTTCTTT. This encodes CASSLSGFEGNTEAFF.

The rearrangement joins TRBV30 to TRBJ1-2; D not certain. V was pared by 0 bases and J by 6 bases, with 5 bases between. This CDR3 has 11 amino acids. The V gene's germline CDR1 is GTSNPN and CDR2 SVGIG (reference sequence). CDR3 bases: TGTGCCTGGAGTGTCGGAGATGGCTACACCTTC. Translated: CAWSVGDGYTF.

CDR3: CASSTSGGSYEQYF. The CDR3 nucleotides are TGTGCCAGCAGCACCAGCGGGGGCTCATACGAGCAGTACTTC. The chain combines TRBV7-3 with TRBJ2-7; TRBD2 matches 8 bases. V trimming: 5 bases; J trimming: 4 bases; junction bases outside the gene matches: 7. Germline CDR1 reads SGHTA; CDR2 reads FQGTGA. The CDR3 has 14 residues.

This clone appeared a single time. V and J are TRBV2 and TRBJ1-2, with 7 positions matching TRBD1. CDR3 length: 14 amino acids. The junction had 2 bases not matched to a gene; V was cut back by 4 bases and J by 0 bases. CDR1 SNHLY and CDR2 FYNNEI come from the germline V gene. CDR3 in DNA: TGTGCCAGCAGTGGACAGGGAACTAACTATGGCTACACCTTC. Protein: CASSGQGTNYGYTF.

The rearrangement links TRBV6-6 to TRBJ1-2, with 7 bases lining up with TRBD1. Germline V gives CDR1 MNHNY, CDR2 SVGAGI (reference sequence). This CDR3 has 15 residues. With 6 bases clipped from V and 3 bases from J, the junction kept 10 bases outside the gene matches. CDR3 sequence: CASSGPGGNDYGYTF. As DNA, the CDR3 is TGTGCCAGCAGCGGGCCAGGGGGAAACGACTATGGCTACACCTTC.

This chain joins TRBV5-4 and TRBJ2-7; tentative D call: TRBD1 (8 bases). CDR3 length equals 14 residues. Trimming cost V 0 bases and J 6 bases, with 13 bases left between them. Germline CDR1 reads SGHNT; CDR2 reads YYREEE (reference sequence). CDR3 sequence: CASSLADREGEQYV. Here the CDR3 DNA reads TGTGCCAGCAGCTTGGCGGACAGGGAGGGCGAGCAGTACGTC.